The 8 T cell receptor beta chains below all came from one sample that was sequenced in a study of regulatory T cells in long-lasting Graves disease (dated by TCRdb to the early 2020s). Libraries were made using multiplex PCR. The instrument given in TCRdb is Illumina HiSeq 4000. To build TCR beta libraries, CDR3 regions were amplified by Arm-PCR using iRepertoire HTBI primers. TCRdb reanalyzed the raw reads on its own, using fastp at Q25 for trimming and MiXCR for clone calling, and kept in-frame beta chains. Duplicate CDR3 protein sequences are folded into a single record with the most common DNA and genes. Within this sample are some 560,000 distinct CDR3 sequences, with roughly 16% of them counted one time only. Together, the top ten hold 25% of the sample. What the time point label conveys for this sample: newly diagnosed GD, antithyroid drugs for less than 3 months. For both TCR sequencing and RNA sequencing, RNA was extracted from PBMCs in TRIzol.

Another study also made use of these data, one on T cells in Graves' hyperthyroidism and ophthalmopathy.

Sequenced material: peripheral blood mononuclear cells (PBMCs), taken at new diagnosis, from a patient treated with antithyroid drugs. The receptors derive from a woman aged 40-60 years with Graves disease. Donor details come from another sample of the same person, matched by shared clones.

This clonotype was recorded at least ten times. The chain combines TRBV6-1 with TRBJ2-7; D remains unclear. Deletions cut 6 bases from V and 1 base from J, with 16 bases between. The length of the CDR3 is 15 residues. Germline-derived CDR1 and CDR2 are MNHNS and SASEGT. CDR3 loop: CASSPTGRKSYEQYF. The CDR3 DNA is TGTGCCAGCAGCCCGACCGGACGGAAGTCCTACGAGCAGTACTTC.

This clonotype showed up just a few times. This chain joins TRBV19 and TRBJ1-2; 12 bases fit TRBD1. The trim removed 6 bases at V and 8 bases at J, leaving 10 bases unmatched. This CDR3 comprises 15 residues. Per germline, CDR1 LNHDA and CDR2 SQIVND (reference sequence). CDR3 bases: TGTGCCAGTAGACTACCGGGACAGGGGGCATTGGGCTACACCTTC. This gives the protein CASRLPGQGALGYTF.

The sample holds many counts of this clonotype. J is TRBJ1-3 and V is TRBV28, with D unclear. V was trimmed by 7 bases and J by 0 bases, leaving 13 bases between them. The CDR3 extends over 15 amino acids. CDR1 MDHEN and CDR2 SYDVKM come from the germline V gene. This CDR3 reads CASKDGGSSGNTIYF. The CDR3 DNA follows: TGTGCCAGCAAGGACGGTGGATCCTCTGGAAACACCATATATTTT. Variable domain in full (rest from reference TRBV28 and TRBJ1-3): DVKVTQSSRYLVKRTGEKVFLECVQDMDHENMFWYRQDPGLGLRLIYFSYDVKMKEKGDIPEGYSVSREKKERFSLILESASTNQTSMYLCASKDGGSSGNTIYFGEGSWLTVV.

This sequence joins TRBV7-8 and TRBJ2-7; possibly TRBD1 for D (5 bases). V lost 3 bases, J lost 7 bases, and 19 bases lay in between. Germline CDR1 reads SGHVS; CDR2 reads FQNEAQ. This CDR3 contains 15 residues. CDR3 nucleotides: TGTGCCAGCAGCTTCTCCAGGGCCAGGCTAGAAGAGCAGTACTTC. Amino acids: CASSFSRARLEEQYF. The whole variable domain, remainder taken from reference TRBV7-8 and TRBJ2-7, is GAGVSQSPRYKVAKRGQDVALRCDPISGHVSLFWYQQALGQGPEFLTYFQNEAQLDKSGLPSDRFFAERPEGSVSTLKIQRTQQEDSAVYLCASSFSRARLEEQYFGPGTRLTVT.

The chain couples TRBV7-9 to TRBJ2-5; 7 bases line up with TRBD2. The CDR3 sequence is 16 residues long. Per the germline V gene, CDR1 is SEHNR and CDR2 is FQNEAQ (reference sequence). The trim removed 5 bases at V and 0 bases at J, leaving 9 bases unmatched. This CDR3 is CASSQGSGEHQETQYF. CDR3 bases: TGTGCCAGCAGCCAAGGCAGCGGGGAGCACCAAGAGACCCAGTACTTC.

This clonotype has more than one count but fewer than ten. The chain recombines TRBV24-1 with TRBJ2-1; no reliable D call. The CDR3 totals 13 residues. From germline, CDR1 is KGHDR and CDR2 SFDVKD. V dropped 3 bases and J dropped 6 bases, with 8 bases sitting between them. The DNA for the CDR3 is TGTGCCACCAGTGATGCGGTATTCAATGAGCAGTTCTTC. Protein sequence: CATSDAVFNEQFF.

This clonotype has only one observation. This chain uses TRBV6-5 with TRBJ2-1, with D unclear. CDR1 and CDR2 (germline): MNHEY, SVGAGI. Trimming pared 0 bases from V and 2 bases from J, leaving 14 bases between. The CDR3 consists of 17 residues. The CDR3 is CASSYSRLESPYNEQFF. The CDR3 DNA reads as TGTGCCAGCAGTTACTCCCGACTCGAATCTCCCTACAATGAGCAGTTCTTC.

Ten or more counts support this clonotype. V gene TRBV7-9 combines with J gene TRBJ2-1; either TRBD1 or TRBD2 may supply D (5 bases each). The CDR3 has 13 residues. Germline CDR1 is SEHNR and CDR2 is FQNEAQ (reference sequence). V lost 1 base to trimming and J lost 11 bases, with 12 bases between them. The CDR3, as DNA: TGTGCCAGCAGCTTAGGATCCGGGACCCAGCAGTTCTTC. It encodes CASSLGSGTQQFF.